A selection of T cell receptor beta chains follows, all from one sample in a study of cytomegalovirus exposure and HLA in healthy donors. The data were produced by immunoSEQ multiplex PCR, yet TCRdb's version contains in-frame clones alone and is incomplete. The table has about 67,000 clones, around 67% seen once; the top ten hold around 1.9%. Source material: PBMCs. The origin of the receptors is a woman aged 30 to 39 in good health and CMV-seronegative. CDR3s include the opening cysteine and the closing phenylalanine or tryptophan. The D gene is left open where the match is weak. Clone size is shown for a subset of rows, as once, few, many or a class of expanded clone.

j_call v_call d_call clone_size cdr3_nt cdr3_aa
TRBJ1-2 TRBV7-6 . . TGTGCCAGCAGCCCCCGGGAGGGCGGCTACACCTTC CASSPREGGYTF
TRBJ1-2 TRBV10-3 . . TGTGCCATCAGTGAGGAGGGGGACGGGGGCTACACCTTC CAISEEGDGGYTF
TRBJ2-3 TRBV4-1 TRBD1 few TGCGCCAGCAGCCAAGACAGGGGGATTACAGATACGCAGTATTTT CASSQDRGITDTQYF
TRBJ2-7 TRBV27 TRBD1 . TGTGCCAGCAGTATCCTGCAGGGGGCCGAGCAGTACTTC CASSILQGAEQYF
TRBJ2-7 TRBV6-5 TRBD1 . TGTGCCAGCAGGACCGGGACAGGTAGCTCCGAGCAGTACTTC CASRTGTGSSEQYF
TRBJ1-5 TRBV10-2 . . TGCGCCAGCAGTGAAGGGCAGGGTTCGGGTCAGCCCCAGCATTTT CASSEGQGSGQPQHF
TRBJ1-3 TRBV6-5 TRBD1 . TGTGCCAGCAGGGGGACAGGGAGTGGAAACACCATATATTTT CASRGTGSGNTIYF
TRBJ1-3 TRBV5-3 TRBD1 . TGTGCCAGAAGCCGTGGGACAGGCCCTGGAAACACCATATATTTT CARSRGTGPGNTIYF
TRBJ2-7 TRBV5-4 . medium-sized TGTGCCAGCAGCTCCGGGAGCTACGAGCAGTACTTC CASSSGSYEQYF
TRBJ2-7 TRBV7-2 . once TGTGCCAGCAGCTTAGTCGGAGGGGACGAGCAGTACTTC CASSLVGGDEQYF
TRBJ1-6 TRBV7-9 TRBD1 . TGTGCCAGCAGCTGGGGACAGGGATACTCACCCCTCCACTTT CASSWGQGYSPLHF
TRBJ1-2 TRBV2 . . TGTGCCAGCAGCCGGGATTCTAACTATGGCTACACCTTC CASSRDSNYGYTF
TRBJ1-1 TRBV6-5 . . TGTGCCAGCAGTGGTTTCCGGGGGAACACTGAAGCTTTCTTT CASSGFRGNTEAFF
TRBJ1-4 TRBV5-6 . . TGTGCCAGCAACCTTGGTGGCCTTCCGGGGGGCTTTAATGAAAAACTGTTTTTT CASNLGGLPGGFNEKLFF
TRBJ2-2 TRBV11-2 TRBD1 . TGTGCCAGCAACACTGACAGGGGCACCGGGGAGCTGTTTTTT CASNTDRGTGELFF
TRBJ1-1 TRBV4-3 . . TGCGCCAGCAGCCCGGGGGGGGCGGGTTACACTGAAGCTTTCTTT CASSPGGAGYTEAFF
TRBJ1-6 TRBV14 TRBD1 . TGTGCCAGCAGCCTAGGTCAAGGGGGCTGGGGATCACCCCTCCACTTT CASSLGQGGWGSPLHF
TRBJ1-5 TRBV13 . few TGTGCCAGCAGCTTAGGTCGGGGGGGCAATCAGCCCCAGCATTTT CASSLGRGGNQPQHF
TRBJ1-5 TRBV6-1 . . TGTGCCAGCAGTTCAGGGGTAAGGCAGCCCCAGCATTTT CASSSGVRQPQHF
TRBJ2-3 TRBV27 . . TGTGCCAGCAAAGTGGAAGGGAGTTACACAGATACGCAGTATTTT CASKVEGSYTDTQYF
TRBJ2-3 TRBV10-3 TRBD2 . TGTGCCATCAGTGGCCTCTCTAGCGGGGGTCCAGATACGCAGTATTTT CAISGLSSGGPDTQYF
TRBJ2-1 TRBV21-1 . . TGTGCCAGCAGCAAAGTAGGGACTAGAAACCATGAGCAGTTCTTC CASSKVGTRNHEQFF
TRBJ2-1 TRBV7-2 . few TGTGCCAGCAGCGTCCCTACAGGGCCCGGGGAGCAGTTCTTC CASSVPTGPGEQFF
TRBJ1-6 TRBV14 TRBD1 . TGTGCCAGCAGTTTTCGACAGGGGGTATCACCCCTCCACTTT CASSFRQGVSPLHF
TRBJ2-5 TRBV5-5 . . TGTGCCAGCAGCTCCTCCGGCGGAGCCGGTCAAGAGACCCAGTACTTC CASSSSGGAGQETQYF
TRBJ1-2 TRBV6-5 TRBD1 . TGTGCCAGCAGCCCGGGACAGAGTTATGGCTACACCTTC CASSPGQSYGYTF
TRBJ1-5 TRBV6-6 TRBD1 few TGTGCCAGCAGTTTTGGACAGGGTAGCCAGCCCCAGCATTTT CASSFGQGSQPQHF
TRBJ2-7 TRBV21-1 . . TGTGCCAGCAGCAAAGGGAAAACAGACTACGAGCAGTACTTC CASSKGKTDYEQYF
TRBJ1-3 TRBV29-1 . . TGCAGCGTTGAGGACATAACGAACACCATATATTTT CSVEDITNTIYF
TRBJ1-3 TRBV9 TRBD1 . TGTGCCAGCAGCGTAGGGACAGGTCTCTCTGGAAACACCATATATTTT CASSVGTGLSGNTIYF
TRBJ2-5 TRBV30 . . TGTGCCTGGAGTTTCAGGGGACTACAAGAGACCCAGTACTTC CAWSFRGLQETQYF
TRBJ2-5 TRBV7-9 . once TGTGCCAGCAGCTCCCTCGGGGGACCGGAGACCCAGTACTTC CASSSLGGPETQYF
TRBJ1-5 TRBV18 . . TGTGCCAGCTCATTGGCAGGGGTCCGGCCCCAGCATTTT CASSLAGVRPQHF
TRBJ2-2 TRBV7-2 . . TGTGCCAGCAGCTTATCTGTTGACAGGAGCCCCGGGGAGCTGTTTTTT CASSLSVDRSPGELFF
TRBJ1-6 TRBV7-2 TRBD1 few TGTGCCAGCAGCAACCAGGGACAGAATAATTCACCCCTCCACTTT CASSNQGQNNSPLHF
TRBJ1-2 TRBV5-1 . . TGCGCCAGCAGCTCGCCGTCGGGGTATGGCTACACCTTC CASSSPSGYGYTF